Sequencing of this TCR beta chain was carried out in a study of CD8 T cells in ankylosing spondylitis (dated by TCRdb to the late 2010s). For context, the study as a whole: The study profiled T cell receptor beta repertoires in healthy donors and ankylosing spondylitis patients to find disease-linked TCR variants. In total, the full study cohort was made up of some 110 healthy donors and 25 ankylosing spondylitis patients. Peripheral blood was sampled, and synovial fluid was also collected from ankylosing spondylitis patients.

The CDR3 starts with the cysteine, ends with the phenylalanine, and has 14 residues. The only DNA kept is the CDR3, 42 bases in frame from the first base. At the junction V is shortened by 7 bases and J by 2 bases, with 15 bases in between. CDR1 and CDR2 (MNHNS, SASEGT) derive from the germline V gene. TCRdb lists the instrument as Illumina HiSeq 2500. Quantitative 5'-RACE with molecular barcodes was the method used to prepare the TCR beta libraries. On the authors' methods: To identify disease-linked TCR variants, a new computational method was used, one built on a probabilistic model of VDJ rearrangement. The public reads were reprocessed in TCRdb via fastp at Q25 and MiXCR, keeping in-frame beta chains. Here each entry gathers all rows of one CDR3 protein and keeps the most common genes and DNA. These V and J calls derive from TCRdb rather than the authors' analysis. The sample table contains 450,000 to 550,000 distinct CDR3 sequences; only one count was recorded for less than 6% of them. The ten top clones hold 3% to 4.5% of the sample.

With regard to this clonotype: The antigen it recognizes is unknown. Base-call qualities are not available, and no considerably larger clone is one nucleotide away.

Overall results and qualifications from the work: Blood from ankylosing spondylitis patients appeared to be characterized by a TCR beta motif made up of about 8 highly homologous amino acid variants. Some motif variants had previously been reported in the synovial fluid and blood of reactive arthritis patients, which suggests shared mechanisms of disease initiation. In peripheral blood, the disease-linked clones were found at relatively low frequencies and had a CD8+ phenotype. Significant enrichment of the disease-linked clones was reported in matched synovial fluid samples from ankylosing spondylitis patients.

This sequence uses TRBV6-1 and TRBJ2-7; the D gene is perhaps TRBD2, from 7 matching bases. The sample taken for sequencing was blood, either unsorted or a sorted T cell fraction (not recorded which). This TCR came from a male donor with ankylosing spondylitis. The CDR3 in this case is CASNQGRGTYEQYF. At the DNA level, the sequence is TGTGCCAGCAACCAGGGGAGGGGGACCTACGAGCAGTACTTC.